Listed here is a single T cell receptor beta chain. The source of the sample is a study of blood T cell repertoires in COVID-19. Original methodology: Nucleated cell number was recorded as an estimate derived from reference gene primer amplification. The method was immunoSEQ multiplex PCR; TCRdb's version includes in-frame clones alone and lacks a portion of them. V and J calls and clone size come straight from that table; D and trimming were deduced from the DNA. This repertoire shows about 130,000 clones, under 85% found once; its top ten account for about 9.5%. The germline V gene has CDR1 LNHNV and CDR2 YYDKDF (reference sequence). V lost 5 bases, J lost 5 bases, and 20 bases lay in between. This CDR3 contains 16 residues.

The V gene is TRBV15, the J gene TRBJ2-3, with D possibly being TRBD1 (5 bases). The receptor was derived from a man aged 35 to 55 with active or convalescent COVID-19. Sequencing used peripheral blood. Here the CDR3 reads CATSSQVARAGDTQYF. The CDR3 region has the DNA TGTGCCACCAGCTCTCAGGTGGCCAGGGCTGGAGATACGCAGTATTTT.